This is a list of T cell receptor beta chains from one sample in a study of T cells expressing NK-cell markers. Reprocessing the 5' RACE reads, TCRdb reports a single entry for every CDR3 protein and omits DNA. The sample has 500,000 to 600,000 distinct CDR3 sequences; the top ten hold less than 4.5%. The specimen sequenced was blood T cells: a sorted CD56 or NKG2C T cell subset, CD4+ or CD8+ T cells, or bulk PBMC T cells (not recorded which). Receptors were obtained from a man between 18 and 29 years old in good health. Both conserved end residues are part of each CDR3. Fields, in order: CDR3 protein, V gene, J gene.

CASSQTNSLNEKLFF	TRBV14	TRBJ1-4
CASSAGTSGGNNEQFF	TRBV7-9	TRBJ2-1
CASSGLGGATDTQYF	TRBV5-1	TRBJ2-3
CASSPEMGATDTQYF	TRBV11-2	TRBJ2-3
CASSPSDGGLAEQFF	TRBV11-2	TRBJ2-1
CASSQQGRAQETQYF	TRBV14	TRBJ2-5
CSAPTEGVLNSPLHF	TRBV20-1	TRBJ1-6
CASSRSGFYQETQYF	TRBV5-1	TRBJ2-5
CSVHLAGVGNIQYF	TRBV29-1	TRBJ2-4
CASSLPPMGDTQYF	TRBV7-8	TRBJ2-3
CASSLKFDYEQYF	TRBV7-9	TRBJ2-7
CSARIQGMTVGYTF	TRBV20-1	TRBJ1-2
CSARGPGQVIDTQYF	TRBV20-1	TRBJ2-3
CAISDGGRSYGYTF	TRBV10-3	TRBJ1-2
CASSLEWGANQPQHF	TRBV11-2	TRBJ1-5
CASSLGFSGELFF	TRBV7-3	TRBJ2-2
CATSDAGTGLYNEQFF	TRBV24-1	TRBJ2-1
CASSLGMRGTSYEQYF	TRBV7-9	TRBJ2-7
CASSQSSEDTQYF	TRBV12-3/TRBV12-4	TRBJ2-3
CASSAHRGKPEAFF	TRBV11-2	TRBJ1-1
CASSPDRAGEQFF	TRBV7-2	TRBJ2-1
CSARDPMTSGSDIEQFF	TRBV20-1	TRBJ2-1
CATSSRQGEETQYF	TRBV15	TRBJ2-5
CASSPGQGAGHNEQFF	TRBV6-1	TRBJ2-1
CASSLGYENRPNTEAFF	TRBV5-8	TRBJ1-1
CASSFTPGQTERPQHF	TRBV7-8	TRBJ1-5
CAWSATTTLSYEQYF	TRBV30	TRBJ2-7
CSDGGRMNTEAFF	TRBV20-1	TRBJ1-1
CASSAGQGSEETQYF	TRBV11-2	TRBJ2-5
CSVEERQGVEQYF	TRBV29-1	TRBJ2-7
CASTTEYFDTQYF	TRBV5-1	TRBJ2-3
CASSSFTGTTGELFF	TRBV11-3	TRBJ2-2
CASSSDSRSSETQYF	TRBV5-1	TRBJ2-5
CASSPMGNYGYTF	TRBV4-3	TRBJ1-2
CASSIYSGAEGAQFF	TRBV18	TRBJ2-1
CASRTLRTDTQYF	TRBV5-1	TRBJ2-3
CASSPSSRAGVREQYF	TRBV18	TRBJ2-7
CASSSRGGQGVQETQYF	TRBV9	TRBJ2-5
CASSLPPGLAKMGSYNEQFF	TRBV7-2	TRBJ2-1
CASSAPTSGMETQYF	TRBV25-1	TRBJ2-5
CASSSPLAGTSGTNEQFF	TRBV27	TRBJ2-1
CASSTPLAGDHGELFF	TRBV5-1	TRBJ2-2
CAIKEGIGFPDTQYF	TRBV10-3	TRBJ2-3
CASSTSYLNEQFF	TRBV5-1	TRBJ2-1